The rows below give T cell receptor beta chains drawn from one sample of a study of monozygotic twins with inflammatory bowel disease. TCRdb reprocessed the 5' RACE reads and reports one entry per CDR3 protein, with no DNA. Its table records around 100,000 distinct CDR3 sequences. Specimen: blood. The receptors derive from a human donor with ulcerative colitis or Crohn's disease, or a healthy co-twin of an affected twin (not recorded which). Each CDR3 is given with its conserved first and last residue. Fields, in order: CDR3 length, J gene, V gene, CDR3 protein.

CDR3 length: 17; J gene: TRBJ2-7; V gene: TRBV23-1; CDR3 protein: CASSQSPPGLGNYEQYF
CDR3 length: 14; J gene: TRBJ2-7; V gene: TRBV5-1; CDR3 protein: CASRGQGASYEQYF
CDR3 length: 15; J gene: TRBJ2-5; V gene: TRBV4-2; CDR3 protein: CASSHGGKGQETQYF
CDR3 length: 15; J gene: TRBJ2-2; V gene: TRBV28; CDR3 protein: CASKIGTTNAGELFF
CDR3 length: 13; J gene: TRBJ2-1; V gene: TRBV20-1; CDR3 protein: CSAQRSGTNEQFF
CDR3 length: 16; J gene: TRBJ1-3; V gene: TRBV7-2; CDR3 protein: CASSLQGVLSGNTIYF
CDR3 length: 13; J gene: TRBJ2-3; V gene: TRBV29-1; CDR3 protein: CSVDGLVPDTQYF
CDR3 length: 16; J gene: TRBJ2-3; V gene: TRBV7-2; CDR3 protein: CASSPQGGVGTDTQYF
CDR3 length: 15; J gene: TRBJ2-7; V gene: TRBV20-1; CDR3 protein: CSARDSSGGPYEQYF
CDR3 length: 14; J gene: TRBJ2-7; V gene: TRBV6-5; CDR3 protein: CASSSGGFSYEQYF